This T cell receptor beta chain was identified during a study of CD8 T cells in ankylosing spondylitis. General study findings and limits: Several highly homologous variants formed a TCR beta motif that appeared characteristic of ankylosing spondylitis blood. The study looked at matched synovial fluid samples from ankylosing spondylitis patients. Disease-linked clones were reported to be significantly enriched there.

V lost 4 bases and J 4 bases, leaving 21 bases between the germline ends. Looked up from germline, CDR1 is SGHRS and CDR2 is YFSETQ. The CDR3 has 17 residues. As regards this clonotype: Its antigen is unidentified.

Quantitative barcoded 5'-RACE was used to prepare TCR beta libraries. TCRdb passed the 5' RACE reads through MiXCR, listing each CDR3 protein once. This sample has about 220,000 distinct CDR3 sequences; roughly 25% occur once, and the top ten carry approximately 6.6%. This rearrangement joins TRBV5-1 to TRBJ2-1; no firm D call. The receptor was isolated from a male donor with ankylosing spondylitis or in good health (not recorded which). The source material was blood, either unsorted or a sorted T cell fraction (not recorded which). The CDR3 DNA sequence: TGCGCCAGCAGCCTACGGACGCTCAGTCAATCTTACAATGAGCAGTTCTTC. It yields the protein CASSLRTLSQSYNEQFF.